This T cell receptor (beta chain) originates from a study of long-term antiretroviral therapy in people with HIV. Overall study results and limits: Pre-ART expanded TRB clones stayed dominant throughout, though often decreasing after ART.

In germline, CDR1 is SNHLY, CDR2 FYNNEI. There are 16 residues in the CDR3. J gave up 0 bases and V 4 bases, and 2 bases lay outside the gene matches. Every single participant having HIV got treatment inside the United States. DNA was extracted from roughly 1-10 million thawed cryopreserved PBMC. Concerning this clone itself: The antigen is unknown.

A v3.0 immunoSEQ assay was performed at survey level. The assay was immunoSEQ multiplex PCR, and TCRdb's table has in-frame clones only and misses some. The sample consists of about 31,000 clones, 90% of them appearing once. This chain connects TRBV2 to TRBJ2-2, with 10 bases aligning to TRBD2. This TCR derives from a woman aged 40 to 55 with HIV. The starting material was unsorted PBMCs, obtained more than 5 years after starting antiretroviral therapy. The CDR3 loop reads CASSAGLAANTGELFF. CDR3 DNA: TGTGCCAGCAGTGCAGGACTAGCGGCGAACACCGGGGAGCTGTTTTTT.